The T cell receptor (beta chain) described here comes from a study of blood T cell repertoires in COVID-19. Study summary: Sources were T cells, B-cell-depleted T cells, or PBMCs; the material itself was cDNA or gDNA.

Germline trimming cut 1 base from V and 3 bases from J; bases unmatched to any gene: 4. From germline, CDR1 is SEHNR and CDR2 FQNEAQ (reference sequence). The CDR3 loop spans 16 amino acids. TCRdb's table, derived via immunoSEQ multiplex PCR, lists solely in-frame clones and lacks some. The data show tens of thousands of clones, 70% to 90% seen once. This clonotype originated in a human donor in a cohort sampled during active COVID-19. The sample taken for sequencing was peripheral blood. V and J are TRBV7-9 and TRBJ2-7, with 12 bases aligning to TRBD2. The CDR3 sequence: CASSLDLTSGSYEQYF. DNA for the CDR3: TGTGCCAGCAGCTTAGACCTGACTAGCGGGAGCTACGAGCAGTACTTC.